At least ten counts were recorded for the clone carrying this T cell receptor (beta chain). The data are from a study of T cells in Graves' hyperthyroidism and ophthalmopathy. The CDR3 consists of 11 residues. CDR1 is PRHDT, CDR2 FYEKMQ, per germline (reference sequence). Trimming removed 4 bases from V and 7 bases from J, with 5 bases in between. Diagnostic assessment was based on clinical symptoms, serum thyroxine and TRAb, thyroid ultrasound and orbital computed tomography. From RNA transcripts, TCR beta CDR3 regions were amplified. The HTBI set primed first-round TCR CDR3 RT-PCR. MiXCR, applied by TCRdb to the multiplex PCR reads, yields one record per CDR3 protein. This table has around 250,000 distinct CDR3 sequences, roughly 15% appearing once.

The TCR comes from a woman between 18 and 30 years old with Graves' ophthalmopathy. J is TRBJ2-1 and V is TRBV13; maybe TRBD2 (5 bases). Sequencing was carried out using blood. The CDR3 protein is CASSWRNEQFF. The CDR3 nucleotides read TGTGCCAGCAGCTGGAGGAATGAGCAGTTCTTC.